These T cell receptor beta chains were read from a single sample in a study of blood T cells in healthy people across ages. One entry per CDR3 protein, called by TCRdb with MiXCR from the 5' RACE reads. The sample lists fewer than 750,000 distinct CDR3 sequences, more than 45% occurring once. Sequencing was done on a sample of blood. These TCRs come from a man older than 75 in good health. Both conserved end residues are part of each CDR3. D genes are given only for firm matches. Clone size is not always given. Where it is, it says once, few, many or a class for expanded clones.

d_gene | j_gene | abundance | v_gene | CDR3nt | CDR3aa
- | TRBJ1-4 | - | TRBV11-2 | TGTGCCAGCAGCAAAGGAGGGGGAGCTAATGAACAACTGTTTTTT | CASSKGGGANEQLFF
- | TRBJ2-3 | once | TRBV10-1 | TGCGCCAGCAGTTTAGCTGCAGACACGACTAGCACAGATACGCAGTATTTT | CASSLAADTTSTDTQYF
TRBD1 | TRBJ2-1 | - | TRBV28 | TGTGCCAGCAGTCGACAGGGGGACTACAATGAGCAGTTCTTC | CASSRQGDYNEQFF
- | TRBJ1-6 | - | TRBV4-1 | TGCGCCAGCAGCCAAGATACGAGCTCCTATAATTCACCCCTCCACTTT | CASSQDTSSYNSPLHF
- | TRBJ2-7 | - | TRBV29-1 | TGCAGCTCAAGTGACAGCTACAACGAGCAGTACTTC | CSSSDSYNEQYF
TRBD1 | TRBJ2-7 | - | TRBV20-1 | TGCAGTGGGAAGTCTGAACAGGGGACGGGTGAGCAGTACTTC | CSGKSEQGTGEQYF
- | TRBJ2-2 | - | TRBV15 | TGTGCCACCAGCAGAATCGGCGGGAACACCGGGGAGCTGTTTTTT | CATSRIGGNTGELFF
- | TRBJ1-1 | - | TRBV29-1 | TGCAACGTTGCTTACGGGGGCACTGAAGCTTTCTTT | CNVAYGGTEAFF
- | TRBJ2-3 | - | TRBV29-1 | TGCAGCGTGGGGGGGGGCGGACAAAGCACAGATACGCAGTATTTT | CSVGGGGQSTDTQYF
TRBD1 | TRBJ2-7 | few | TRBV29-1 | TGCAGCGTTGAGAGGGACAGGACCTACGAGCAGTACTTC | CSVERDRTYEQYF
- | TRBJ2-5 | - | TRBV6-2/TRBV6-3 | TGTGCCAGCAGTTTCGTAGGTACCCGGTACTTC | CASSFVGTRYF
- | TRBJ2-6 | few | TRBV25-1 | TGTGCCAGCAGTGACCCGGGGGCCCCCTACTCTGGGGCCAACGTCCTGACTTTC | CASSDPGAPYSGANVLTF